The present entry profiles one T cell receptor (beta chain) with its context. Its antigen is unknown. V shed 6 bases and J shed 9 bases, with 14 bases lying between them. The length of the CDR3 is 12 residues. The data are from a study of identical twins. Notes on the study in general: Model-predicted out-of-frame TCR alpha sharing fell below observed values in monozygotic twins. High-abundance cord blood beta clonotypes had fewer insertions; memory repertoires showed none. Twins shared beta out-of-frame sequences in excess, but this excess was weaker.

A universal primer binding site was introduced by template switching. The final cDNA contained unique molecular identifiers. One entry per CDR3 protein results from TCRdb running MiXCR on the 5' RACE reads. In the table there are roughly 1,500,000 distinct CDR3 sequences, around a third of which are singletons. This receptor was identified in a newborn girl in good health. The V and J genes are TRBV12-3 or TRBV12-4 and TRBJ1-1, with D hard to call. The sequencing input was cord blood. The CDR3 protein is CASSRAPGKAFF. CDR3 coding DNA: TGTGCCAGCAGCCGGGCTCCGGGAAAAGCTTTCTTT.